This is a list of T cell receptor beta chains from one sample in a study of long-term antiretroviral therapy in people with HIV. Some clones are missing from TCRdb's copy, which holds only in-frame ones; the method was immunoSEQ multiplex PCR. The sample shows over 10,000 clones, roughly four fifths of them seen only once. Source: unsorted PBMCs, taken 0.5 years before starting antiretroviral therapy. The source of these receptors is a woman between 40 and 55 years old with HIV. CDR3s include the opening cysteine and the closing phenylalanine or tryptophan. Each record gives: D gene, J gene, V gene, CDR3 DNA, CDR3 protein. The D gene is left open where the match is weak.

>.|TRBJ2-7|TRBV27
TGTGCCAGCAGTGGCAGATCCGAGCAGTACTTC
CASSGRSEQYF
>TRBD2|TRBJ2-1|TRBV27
TGTGCCAGCAGTGTATGGACTAGCCGCTACAATGAGCAGTTCTTC
CASSVWTSRYNEQFF
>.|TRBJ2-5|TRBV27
TGTGCCAGCAGTTTATGGGCGAAAGAGACCCAGTACTTC
CASSLWAKETQYF
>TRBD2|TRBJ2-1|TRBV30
TGTGCCTGGAGGAAATTAGCGGGGGGGGTCGGCGATGAGCAGTTCTTC
CAWRKLAGGVGDEQFF
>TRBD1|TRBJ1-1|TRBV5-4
TGTGCCAGCAGCACAGGGGGGATGAACACTGAAGCTTTCTTT
CASSTGGMNTEAFF
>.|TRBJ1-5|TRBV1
TGCACCAGCAGCCCCTTTGGCGTTGGTCAGCCCCAGCATTTT
CTSSPFGVGQPQHF
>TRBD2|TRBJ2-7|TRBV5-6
TGTGCCAGCAGCTTGTGGGCTAGCGGGAGTGAGTGGTACGAGCAGTACTTC
CASSLWASGSEWYEQYF
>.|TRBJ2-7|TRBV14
TGTGCCAGCAGCCAAAAGGCGGGGCCAGCAAACTCCTACGAGCAGTACTTC
CASSQKAGPANSYEQYF
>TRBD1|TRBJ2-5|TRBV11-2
TGTGCCAGCAGCTTAGCCGGGACAGGGGTCGAGACCCAGTACTTC
CASSLAGTGVETQYF
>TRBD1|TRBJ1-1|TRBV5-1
TGCGCCAGCCGAGGACAGGGGGCCACTGAAGCTTTCTTT
CASRGQGATEAFF
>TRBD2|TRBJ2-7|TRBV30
TGTGCCTGGAGTGTGACTAGCGACTACGAGCAGTACTTC
CAWSVTSDYEQYF